This TCR beta chain is drawn from a study of technical replicates of blood from a handful of donors. Data came from immunoSEQ multiplex PCR; TCRdb stores just in-frame clones and leaves some out. The data hold over 80,000 clones, with approximately 96% observed a single time. The CDR3 loop spans 14 amino acids. V was pared by 5 bases and J by 3 bases, with 13 bases between. Germline loops: CDR1 LNHDA, CDR2 SQIVND (reference sequence). Sequencing was carried out using T cells isolated from PBMCs. The chain has TRBV19 and TRBJ1-1, with a tentative D call TRBD1 (6 bases). The sequence came from a human donor in good health. In DNA, the CDR3 is TGTGCCAGTAGTTGGGGGGGGCTGCACACTGAAGCTTTCTTT. Its translation: CASSWGGLHTEAFF.